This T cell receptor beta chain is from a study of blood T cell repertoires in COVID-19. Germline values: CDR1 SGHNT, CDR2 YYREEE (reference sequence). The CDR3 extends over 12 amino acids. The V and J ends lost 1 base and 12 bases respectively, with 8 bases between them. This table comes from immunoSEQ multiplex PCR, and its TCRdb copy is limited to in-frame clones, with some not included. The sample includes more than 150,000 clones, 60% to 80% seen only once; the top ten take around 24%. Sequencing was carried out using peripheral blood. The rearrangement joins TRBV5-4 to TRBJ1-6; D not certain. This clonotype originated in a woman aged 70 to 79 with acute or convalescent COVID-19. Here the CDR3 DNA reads TGTGCCAGCAGCTTGATTGGCGGACCCCTCCACTTT. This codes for CASSLIGGPLHF.